A selection of T cell receptor beta chains follows, all from one sample in a study of blood T cell repertoires in COVID-19. Sequencing used immunoSEQ multiplex PCR; TCRdb keeps in-frame clones, though not all of them. The sample lists approximately 20,000 clones; over 65% were seen once. Sequenced: peripheral blood. The receptors stem from a human donor in a cohort sampled during active COVID-19. The CDR3 runs from the conserved cysteine through the conserved F or W. Fields, in order: V gene, clone size, J gene, D gene, CDR3 protein, CDR3 DNA. A D gene is named only where the DNA matches it firmly. Only part of the rows carry a size: once, few, many, or a class if the clone is expanded.

V: TRBV5-1
size: NA
J: TRBJ2-5
D: TRBD1
CDR3: CASSSGTVIQETQYF
DNA: TGCGCCAGCAGCTCCGGGACAGTGATACAAGAGACCCAGTACTTC

V: TRBV30
size: NA
J: TRBJ2-4
D: NA
CDR3: CAWSGSRGIQYF
DNA: TGTGCCTGGAGCGGGAGTAGGGGCATTCAGTACTTC

V: TRBV18
size: NA
J: TRBJ1-1
D: NA
CDR3: CASSPYLGAEAFF
DNA: TGTGCCAGCTCACCCTACCTAGGCGCTGAAGCTTTCTTT

V: TRBV30
size: NA
J: TRBJ2-3
D: TRBD1
CDR3: CALGQGSTDTQYF
DNA: TGTGCCCTTGGACAGGGATCCACAGATACGCAGTATTTT

V: TRBV7-6
size: few
J: TRBJ2-5
D: TRBD2
CDR3: CASSSDGLAGVEETQYF
DNA: TGTGCCAGCAGCTCCGATGGACTAGCGGGAGTAGAAGAGACCCAGTACTTC

V: TRBV5-4
size: few
J: TRBJ1-4
D: NA
CDR3: CASSPGGGSSNEKLFF
DNA: TGTGCCAGCAGCCCGGGGGGGGGATCGTCTAATGAAAAACTGTTTTTT

V: TRBV20-1
size: NA
J: TRBJ1-5
D: NA
CDR3: CSASSRRGGQPQHF
DNA: TGCAGTGCTAGTTCGCGGAGGGGCGGACAGCCCCAGCATTTT

V: TRBV4-2
size: NA
J: TRBJ2-3
D: TRBD1
CDR3: CASSLFPGQGTDTQYF
DNA: TGTGCCAGCAGCCTATTTCCGGGACAGGGCACAGATACGCAGTATTTT

V: TRBV7-2
size: NA
J: TRBJ2-4
D: NA
CDR3: CASSSRDKNIQYF
DNA: TGTGCCAGCAGCTCCCGCGACAAAAACATTCAGTACTTC

V: TRBV6-4
size: NA
J: TRBJ1-2
D: NA
CDR3: CASSDNGYGYTF
DNA: TGTGCCAGCAGTGACAACGGCTATGGCTACACCTTC

V: TRBV19
size: NA
J: TRBJ2-5
D: TRBD2
CDR3: CASKPSGRSETQYF
DNA: TGTGCCAGTAAGCCTAGCGGGAGGTCAGAGACCCAGTACTTC

V: TRBV5-6
size: NA
J: TRBJ2-7
D: TRBD1
CDR3: CASSLVRTGPYEQYF
DNA: TGTGCCAGCAGCCTTGTTAGGACAGGGCCCTACGAGCAGTACTTC

V: TRBV7-9
size: NA
J: TRBJ1-5
D: TRBD1
CDR3: CASSRGTGGFQPQHF
DNA: TGTGCCAGCAGCCGGGGGACAGGGGGTTTCCAGCCCCAGCATTTT

V: TRBV19
size: NA
J: TRBJ1-1
D: NA
CDR3: CASSIILNTEAFF
DNA: TGTGCCAGTAGTATCATCCTGAACACTGAAGCTTTCTTT

V: TRBV7-9
size: once
J: TRBJ1-3
D: NA
CDR3: CASSLAAGAGNTIYF
DNA: TGTGCCAGCAGCTTAGCTGCAGGGGCTGGAAACACCATATATTTT

V: TRBV3-1/TRBV3-2
size: NA
J: TRBJ1-1
D: NA
CDR3: CASSQGPGNEAFF
DNA: TGTGCCAGCAGCCAAGGGCCGGGAAATGAAGCTTTCTTT

V: TRBV5-1
size: NA
J: TRBJ2-3
D: NA
CDR3: CASSLGTSTPDTQYF
DNA: TGCGCCAGCAGCTTGGGGACTTCCACCCCAGATACGCAGTATTTT

V: TRBV14
size: once
J: TRBJ1-6
D: NA
CDR3: CASSQGQGYVSPLHF
DNA: TGTGCCAGCAGCCAAGGCCAGGGTTATGTTTCACCCCTCCACTTT

V: TRBV4-3
size: NA
J: TRBJ1-6
D: TRBD1
CDR3: CASSRDRYNSPLHF
DNA: TGCGCCAGCAGCCGGGACAGGTATAATTCACCCCTCCACTTT

V: TRBV7-9
size: NA
J: TRBJ2-3
D: TRBD2
CDR3: CASSLAAGGPADTQYF
DNA: TGTGCCAGCAGCTTAGCGGCGGGAGGGCCAGCGGATACGCAGTATTTT

V: TRBV24-1
size: once
J: TRBJ1-2
D: TRBD1
CDR3: CATSDTRGDYGYTF
DNA: TGTGCCACCAGTGACACCAGGGGGGACTATGGCTACACCTTC

V: TRBV2
size: NA
J: TRBJ2-1
D: TRBD2
CDR3: CASSEGLAGFNEQFF
DNA: TGTGCCAGCAGTGAAGGGTTAGCGGGGTTCAATGAGCAGTTCTTC

V: TRBV6-2/TRBV6-3
size: NA
J: TRBJ2-2
D: TRBD2
CDR3: CASSDGTSGRAGGGELFF
DNA: TGTGCCAGCAGTGACGGGACTAGCGGGAGGGCCGGAGGCGGGGAGCTGTTTTTT

V: TRBV12-5
size: NA
J: TRBJ1-2
D: NA
CDR3: CASGLDSGWDGYTF
DNA: TGTGCTAGTGGTTTGGACTCAGGGTGGGATGGCTACACCTTC

V: TRBV27
size: NA
J: TRBJ2-7
D: NA
CDR3: CASSISAAYEQYF
DNA: TGTGCCAGCAGTATTAGCGCCGCCTACGAGCAGTACTTC

V: TRBV6-5
size: NA
J: TRBJ1-1
D: NA
CDR3: CASTFDREAFF
DNA: TGTGCCAGCACCTTCGACAGGGAAGCTTTCTTT

V: TRBV12-3/TRBV12-4
size: NA
J: TRBJ2-7
D: NA
CDR3: CASTLRFAYEQYF
DNA: TGTGCCAGCACCTTGAGGTTTGCCTACGAGCAGTACTTC

V: TRBV5-4
size: few
J: TRBJ2-1
D: TRBD1
CDR3: CASSTGTGASNYNEQFF
DNA: TGTGCCAGCAGCACCGGGACAGGGGCGTCAAACTACAATGAGCAGTTCTTC

V: TRBV6-5
size: NA
J: TRBJ1-5
D: NA
CDR3: CASKQGRGNQPQHF
DNA: TGTGCCAGTAAACAGGGTAGGGGCAATCAGCCCCAGCATTTT

V: TRBV21-1
size: NA
J: TRBJ1-1
D: NA
CDR3: CASSKGTGGTEAFF
DNA: TGTGCCAGCAGCAAAGGGACAGGGGGCACTGAAGCTTTCTTT

V: TRBV19
size: NA
J: TRBJ2-7
D: TRBD1
CDR3: CASSPGTGLYEQYF
DNA: TGTGCCAGTAGTCCCGGGACAGGACTTTACGAGCAGTACTTC

V: TRBV4-1
size: NA
J: TRBJ2-1
D: TRBD2
CDR3: CASSQDGGRPYNEQFF
DNA: TGCGCCAGCAGCCAAGACGGCGGGAGACCCTACAATGAGCAGTTCTTC

V: TRBV6-1
size: NA
J: TRBJ1-3
D: TRBD1
CDR3: CASSDRTGRRLWYTIYF
DNA: TGTGCCAGCAGTGATCGGACAGGGAGGAGATTGTGGTACACCATATATTTT

V: TRBV19
size: NA
J: TRBJ2-2
D: TRBD2
CDR3: CASSSGLGSWSGELFF
DNA: TGTGCCAGTAGTAGCGGACTAGGTTCCTGGTCCGGGGAGCTGTTTTTT

V: TRBV7-8
size: NA
J: TRBJ2-7
D: TRBD2
CDR3: CASNSPSGSRSYEQYF
DNA: TGTGCCAGCAACAGTCCTAGCGGGAGCCGCTCCTACGAGCAGTACTTC

V: TRBV5-6
size: NA
J: TRBJ2-7
D: NA
CDR3: CASSLVRDPSYEQYF
DNA: TGTGCCAGCAGCTTGGTGCGGGACCCTAGTTACGAGCAGTACTTC

V: TRBV25-1
size: NA
J: TRBJ2-2
D: TRBD1
CDR3: CASSELTRQGPNTGELFF
DNA: TGTGCCAGCAGTGAACTCACAAGACAGGGGCCGAACACCGGGGAGCTGTTTTTT

V: TRBV19
size: few
J: TRBJ2-3
D: TRBD2
CDR3: CASSMSLAGFTDTQYF
DNA: TGTGCCAGTAGTATGTCACTAGCGGGATTCACAGATACGCAGTATTTT

V: TRBV3-1/TRBV3-2
size: NA
J: TRBJ2-1
D: TRBD2
CDR3: CASSQIRLAGFNEQFF
DNA: TGTGCCAGCAGCCAAATTCGACTAGCGGGATTCAATGAGCAGTTCTTC

V: TRBV6-4
size: NA
J: TRBJ2-3
D: TRBD2
CDR3: CASSDGLADTDTQYF
DNA: TGTGCCAGCAGTGACGGTCTAGCGGACACAGATACGCAGTATTTT

V: TRBV5-6
size: NA
J: TRBJ1-2
D: NA
CDR3: CASSFSPGKQTRDYTF
DNA: TGTGCCAGCAGCTTCTCCCCGGGGAAACAGACTCGGGACTACACCTTC

V: TRBV29-1
size: NA
J: TRBJ2-1
D: NA
CDR3: CSVDRGYNEQFF
DNA: TGCAGCGTTGACAGGGGCTACAATGAGCAGTTCTTC

V: TRBV28
size: NA
J: TRBJ1-5
D: NA
CDR3: CASSRRNQAYSNQPQHF
DNA: TGTGCCAGCAGTCGACGCAACCAGGCTTATAGCAATCAGCCCCAGCATTTT

V: TRBV4-2
size: NA
J: TRBJ2-1
D: NA
CDR3: CASSQESLVPYNEQFF
DNA: TGTGCCAGCAGCCAAGAGAGCTTAGTTCCCTACAATGAGCAGTTCTTC

V: TRBV7-2
size: NA
J: TRBJ1-2
D: NA
CDR3: CASSLASGAPYGYTF
DNA: TGTGCCAGCAGCTTAGCTTCAGGGGCGCCTTATGGCTACACCTTC

V: TRBV10-3
size: NA
J: TRBJ2-1
D: NA
CDR3: CAISDLDFHNEQFF
DNA: TGTGCCATCAGTGATCTCGACTTCCACAATGAGCAGTTCTTC

V: TRBV11-3
size: NA
J: TRBJ1-1
D: NA
CDR3: CASSSTDWEAFF
DNA: TGTGCCAGCAGCTCGACCGACTGGGAAGCTTTCTTT